The entry that follows covers one T cell receptor (beta chain) sequence. The sample is drawn from a study of CD8 T cells in Susac syndrome. After extraction with the RNeasy kit, about 0.5 to 1 ug of the RNA was reverse transcribed using random hexamers. An immunoSEQ multiplex PCR generated amplified TCR beta CDR3 products spanning 54 Vbeta and 13 Jbeta. MiXCR was run by TCRdb on the immunoSEQ multiplex PCR reads, yielding one entry per CDR3 protein. Of about 300,000 distinct CDR3 sequences in the sample, 70% to 90% were seen once. Sequencing targeted TCR beta in blood CD8+ and CD4+ T cells. Trimming took 6 bases from V and 5 from J, leaving 11 bases between them. There are 12 residues in the CDR3. Germline CDR1 is MNHEY and CDR2 is SVGEGT.

This chain uses TRBV6-2 or TRBV6-3 with TRBJ2-7, with TRBD2 as a possible D gene (5 bases). Sequenced input: CD8+ T cells from PBMCs. The TCR was taken from a human donor with multiple sclerosis. CDR3 sequence reads: CASSIGLHEQYF. CDR3 nucleotides: TGTGCCAGCAGCATCGGACTCCACGAGCAGTACTTC.